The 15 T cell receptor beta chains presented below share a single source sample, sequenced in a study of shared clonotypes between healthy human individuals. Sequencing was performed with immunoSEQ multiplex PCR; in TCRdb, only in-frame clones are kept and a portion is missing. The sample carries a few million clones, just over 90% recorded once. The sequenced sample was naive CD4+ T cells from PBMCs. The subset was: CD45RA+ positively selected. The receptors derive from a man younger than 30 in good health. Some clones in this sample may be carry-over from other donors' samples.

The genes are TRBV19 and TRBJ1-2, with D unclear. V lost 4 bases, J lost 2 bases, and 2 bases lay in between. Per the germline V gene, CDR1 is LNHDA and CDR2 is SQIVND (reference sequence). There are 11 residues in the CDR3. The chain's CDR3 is CASSKNYGYTF. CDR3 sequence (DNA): TGTGCCAGTAGTAAGAACTATGGCTACACCTTC.

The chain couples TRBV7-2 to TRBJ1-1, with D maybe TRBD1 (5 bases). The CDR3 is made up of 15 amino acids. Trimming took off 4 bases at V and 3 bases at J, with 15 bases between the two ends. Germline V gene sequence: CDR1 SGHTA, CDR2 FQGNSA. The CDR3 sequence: CASSWERGQHTEAFF. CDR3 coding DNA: TGTGCCAGCAGCTGGGAGAGGGGCCAACACACTGAAGCTTTCTTT.

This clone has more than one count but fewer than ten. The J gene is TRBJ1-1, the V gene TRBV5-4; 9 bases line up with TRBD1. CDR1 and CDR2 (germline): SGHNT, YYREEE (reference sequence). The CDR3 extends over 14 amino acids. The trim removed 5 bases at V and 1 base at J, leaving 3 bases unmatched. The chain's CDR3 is CASRQGATNTEAFF. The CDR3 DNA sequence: TGTGCCAGCAGACAGGGGGCAACGAACACTGAAGCTTTCTTT.

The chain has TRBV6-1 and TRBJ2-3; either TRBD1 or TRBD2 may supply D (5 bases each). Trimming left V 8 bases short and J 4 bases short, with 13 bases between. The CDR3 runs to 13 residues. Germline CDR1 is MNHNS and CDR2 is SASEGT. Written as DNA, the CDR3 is TGTGCCAGCGAGGGACCTGGGGCAGATACGCAGTATTTT. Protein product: CASEGPGADTQYF.

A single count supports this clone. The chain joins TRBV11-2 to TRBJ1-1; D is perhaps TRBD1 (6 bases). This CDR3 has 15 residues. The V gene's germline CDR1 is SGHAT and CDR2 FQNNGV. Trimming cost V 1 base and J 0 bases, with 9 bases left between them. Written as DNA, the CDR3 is TGTGCCAGCAGCTTAGGTCGGGGGCTGAACACTGAAGCTTTCTTT. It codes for CASSLGRGLNTEAFF.

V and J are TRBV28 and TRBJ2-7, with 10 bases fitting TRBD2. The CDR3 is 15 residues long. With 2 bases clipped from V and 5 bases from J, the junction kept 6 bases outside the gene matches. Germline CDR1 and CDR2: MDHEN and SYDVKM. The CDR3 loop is CASSLSLAGVHEQYF. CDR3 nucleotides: TGTGCCAGCAGTTTAAGCCTAGCGGGAGTCCACGAGCAGTACTTC.

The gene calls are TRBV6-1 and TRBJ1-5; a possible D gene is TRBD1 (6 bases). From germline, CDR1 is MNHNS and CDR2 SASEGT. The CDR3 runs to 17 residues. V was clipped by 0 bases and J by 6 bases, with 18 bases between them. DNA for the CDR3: TGTGCCAGCAGTGAAGCGCTCTTAACAGGGACGGGTCAGCCCCAGCATTTT. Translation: CASSEALLTGTGQPQHF.

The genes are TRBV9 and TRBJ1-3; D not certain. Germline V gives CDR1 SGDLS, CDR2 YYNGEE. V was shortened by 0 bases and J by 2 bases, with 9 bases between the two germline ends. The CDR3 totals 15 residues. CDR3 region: CASSVGGEPGNTIYF. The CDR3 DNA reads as TGTGCCAGCAGCGTAGGCGGGGAACCTGGAAACACCATATATTTT.

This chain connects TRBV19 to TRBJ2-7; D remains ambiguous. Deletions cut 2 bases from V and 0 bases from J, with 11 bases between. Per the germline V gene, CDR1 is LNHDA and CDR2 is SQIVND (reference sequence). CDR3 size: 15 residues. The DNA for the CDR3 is TGTGCCAGTAGTATATCGGGCCCAGCCTCCTACGAGCAGTACTTC. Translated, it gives CASSISGPASYEQYF. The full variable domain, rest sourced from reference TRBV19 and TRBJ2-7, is DGGITQSPKYLFRKEGQNVTLSCEQNLNHDAMYWYRQDPGQGLRLIYYSQIVNDFQKGDIAEGYSVSREKKESFPLTVTSAQKNPTAFYLCASSISGPASYEQYFGPGTRLTVT.

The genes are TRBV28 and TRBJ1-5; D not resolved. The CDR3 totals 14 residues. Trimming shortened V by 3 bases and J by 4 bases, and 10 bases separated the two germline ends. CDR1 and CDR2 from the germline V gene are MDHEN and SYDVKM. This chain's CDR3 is CASSLSPRNQPQHF. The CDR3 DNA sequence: TGTGCCAGCAGTTTGTCCCCCCGTAATCAGCCCCAGCATTTT.

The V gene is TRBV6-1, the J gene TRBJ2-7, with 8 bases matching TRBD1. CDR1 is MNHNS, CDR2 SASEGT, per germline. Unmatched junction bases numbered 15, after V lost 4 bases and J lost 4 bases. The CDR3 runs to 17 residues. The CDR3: CASSGSWTGIDLYEQYF. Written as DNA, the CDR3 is TGTGCCAGCAGTGGCTCATGGACAGGGATTGACCTATACGAGCAGTACTTC.

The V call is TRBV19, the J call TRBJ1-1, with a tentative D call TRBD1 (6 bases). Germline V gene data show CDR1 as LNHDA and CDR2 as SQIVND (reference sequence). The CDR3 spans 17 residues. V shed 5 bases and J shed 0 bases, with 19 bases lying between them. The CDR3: CASSLTGTRILNTEAFF. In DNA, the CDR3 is TGTGCCAGTAGTCTAACAGGGACTCGTATCCTGAACACTGAAGCTTTCTTT.

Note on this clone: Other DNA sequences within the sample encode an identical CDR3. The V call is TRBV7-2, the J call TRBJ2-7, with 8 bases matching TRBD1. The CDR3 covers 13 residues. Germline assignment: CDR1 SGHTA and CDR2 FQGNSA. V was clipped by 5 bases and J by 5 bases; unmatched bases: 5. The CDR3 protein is CASSTDRGDEQYF. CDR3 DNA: TGTGCCAGCAGCACCGACAGGGGTGACGAGCAGTACTTC.

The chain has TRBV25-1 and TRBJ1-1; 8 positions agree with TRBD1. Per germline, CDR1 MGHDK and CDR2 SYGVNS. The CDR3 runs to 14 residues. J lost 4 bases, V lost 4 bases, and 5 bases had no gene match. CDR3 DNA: TGTGCCAGCAGTGGCAGGGGGCTCCGCACTGAAGCTTTCTTT. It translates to CASSGRGLRTEAFF.

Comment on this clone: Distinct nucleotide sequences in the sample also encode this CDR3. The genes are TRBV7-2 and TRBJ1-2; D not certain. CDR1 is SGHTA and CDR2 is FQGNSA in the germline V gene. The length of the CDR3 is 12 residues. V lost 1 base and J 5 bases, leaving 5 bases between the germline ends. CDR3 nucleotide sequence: TGTGCCAGCAGCTTAGGTCCATATGGCTACACCTTC. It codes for CASSLGPYGYTF.